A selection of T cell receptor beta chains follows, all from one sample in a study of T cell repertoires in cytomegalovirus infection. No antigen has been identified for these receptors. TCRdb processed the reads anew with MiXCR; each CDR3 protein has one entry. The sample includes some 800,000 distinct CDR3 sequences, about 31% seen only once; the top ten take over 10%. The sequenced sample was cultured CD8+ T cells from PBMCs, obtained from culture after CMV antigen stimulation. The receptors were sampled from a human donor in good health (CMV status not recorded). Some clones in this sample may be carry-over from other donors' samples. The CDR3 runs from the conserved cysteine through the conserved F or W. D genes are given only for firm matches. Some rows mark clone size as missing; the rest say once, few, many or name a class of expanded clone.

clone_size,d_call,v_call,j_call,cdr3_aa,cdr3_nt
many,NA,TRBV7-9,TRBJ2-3,CASSSIGRGGAQPDTQYF,TGTGCCAGCAGCTCCATTGGAAGAGGTGGGGCCCAACCAGATACGCAGTATTTT
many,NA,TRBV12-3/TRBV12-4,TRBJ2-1,CASSLVNEQFF,TGTGCCAGCAGCTTAGTTAATGAGCAGTTCTTC
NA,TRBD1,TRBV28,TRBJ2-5,CASSFRQGYQETQYF,TGTGCCAGCAGTTTTCGACAGGGTTACCAAGAGACCCAGTACTTC
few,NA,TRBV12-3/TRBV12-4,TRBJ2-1,CASSLGRVRFF,TGTGCCAGCAGTTTAGGGAGGGTCCGGTTCTTC
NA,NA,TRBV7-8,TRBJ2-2,CVSSPDVVDTGELFF,TGTGTCAGCAGCCCCGATGTTGTCGACACCGGGGAGCTGTTTTTT
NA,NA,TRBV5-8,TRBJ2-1,CASSLLGAEYNEQFF,TGTGCCAGCAGCTTGTTAGGGGCAGAGTACAATGAGCAGTTCTTC
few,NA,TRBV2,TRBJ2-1,CASSEATGQNEQFF,TGTGCCAGCAGTGAAGCTACAGGGCAAAATGAGCAGTTCTTC
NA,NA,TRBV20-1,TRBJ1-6,CSGRRRAAENSPLHF,TGCAGTGGTAGAAGGCGGGCGGCGGAGAATTCACCCCTCCACTTT
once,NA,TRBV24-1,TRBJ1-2,CATSERREATF,TGTGCCACCAGTGAGCGCCGGGAGGCCACCTTC
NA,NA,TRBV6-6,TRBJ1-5,CASVVSITNQPQHF,TGTGCCTCTGTCGTCAGTATTACCAATCAGCCCCAGCATTTT
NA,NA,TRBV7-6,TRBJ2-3,CASSWEGTDTQYF,TGTGCCAGCAGTTGGGAGGGCACAGATACGCAGTATTTT
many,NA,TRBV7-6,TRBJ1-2,CASSQQGGGTGYTF,TGTGCCAGCAGCCAACAGGGAGGCGGTACGGGCTACACCTTC
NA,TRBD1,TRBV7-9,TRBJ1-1,CASSSGTGVENTEAFF,TGTGCCAGCAGCTCCGGGACAGGGGTTGAGAACACTGAAGCTTTCTTT
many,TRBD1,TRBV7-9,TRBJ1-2,CASSLSSSLDRGYGYTF,TGTGCCAGCAGCTTAAGTTCATCCCTAGACAGGGGATATGGCTACACCTTC
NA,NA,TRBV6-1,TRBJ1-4,CASSTLGGDNEKLFF,TGTGCCAGCAGTACCCTGGGAGGGGATAATGAAAAACTGTTTTTT
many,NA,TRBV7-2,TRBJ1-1,CASSLEGVSRVFF,TGTGCCAGCAGCTTAGAGGGGGTATCTCGGGTTTTCTTT
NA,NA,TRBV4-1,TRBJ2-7,CASSQGHYYEQYF,TGCGCCAGCAGCCAGGGACACTACTACGAGCAGTACTTC
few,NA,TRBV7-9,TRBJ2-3,CASSSELDTQYF,TGTGCCAGCAGCTCAGAGTTAGATACGCAGTATTTT
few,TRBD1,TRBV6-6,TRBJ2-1,CASKQGHEQFF,TGTGCCAGCAAACAGGGGCATGAGCAGTTCTTC
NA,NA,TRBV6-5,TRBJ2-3,CASRSGELATDTQYF,TGTGCCAGCAGGTCAGGGGAACTAGCCACAGATACGCAGTATTTT
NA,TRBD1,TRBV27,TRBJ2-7,CASSFPGQGSYF,TGTGCCAGCAGTTTCCCGGGACAGGGATCGTACTTC
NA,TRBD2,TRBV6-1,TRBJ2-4,CAGLGTKNIQYF,TGTGCCGGACTAGGGACCAAAAACATTCAGTACTTC
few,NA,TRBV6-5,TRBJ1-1,CASTLHQTNTEAFF,TGTGCCAGCACCCTTCATCAAACGAACACTGAAGCTTTCTTT
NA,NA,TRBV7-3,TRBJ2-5,CASSLIGGAGETQYF,TGTGCCAGCAGCTTAATTGGAGGGGCGGGAGAGACCCAGTACTTC
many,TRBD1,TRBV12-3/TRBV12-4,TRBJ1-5,CASSHRTGDGNQPQHF,TGTGCCAGCAGCCACCGGACAGGGGATGGCAATCAGCCCCAGCATTTT
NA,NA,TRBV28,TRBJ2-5,CVSSPGRAQYF,TGTGTCAGCAGTCCGGGTCGGGCCCAGTACTTC
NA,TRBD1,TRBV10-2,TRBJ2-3,CASSAVGTGSDTQYF,TGCGCCAGCAGTGCTGTAGGGACAGGGTCAGATACGCAGTATTTT
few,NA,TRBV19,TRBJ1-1,CASSSTGKAEAFF,TGTGCCAGTAGTTCCACAGGGAAAGCTGAAGCTTTCTTT
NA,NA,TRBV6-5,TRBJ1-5,CASSYSDGNQPQHF,TGTGCCAGCAGTTACTCAGACGGAAATCAGCCCCAGCATTTT